This TCR beta chain was sequenced in a study of Graves' ophthalmopathy and Graves' hyperthyroidism. The CDR3 length is 13 residues. In germline, CDR1 is SNHLY, CDR2 FYNNEI. The ends lost 11 bases at V and 3 bases at J; junction bases unmatched: 10. About this clonotype itself: This likely comes from a read error, as the CDR3 has no conserved phenylalanine or tryptophan at its end.

Scientists amplified the TCR beta CDR3 regions from RNA transcripts. RT-PCR was first run with HTBI primers, then multiplex PCR in a second round. One entry per CDR3 protein results from TCRdb running MiXCR on the multiplex PCR reads. The data show 500,000 to 600,000 distinct CDR3 sequences, with approximately 35% seen just once and roughly 4.5% held by the top ten. Patients were left out if they had other autoimmune diseases, uncontrolled infections, pregnancy or lactation. The V and J genes are TRBV2 and TRBJ2-7; 7 bases are shared with TRBD1. Material for sequencing was peripheral blood or thyroid tissue (not recorded which). This clonotype was sampled from an adult man with Graves' hyperthyroidism. CDR3 sequence (DNA): TGTGCCGGAGGACAGGTGGGCTTCTACGAGCAGTACCTC. Translation: CAGGQVGFYEQYL.